One and the same sample provided the 30 T cell receptor beta chains below, sequenced in a study of CD8 T cells in ankylosing spondylitis. MiXCR, applied by TCRdb to the 5' RACE reads, yields one record per CDR3 protein. Here the sample spans roughly 180,000 distinct CDR3 sequences, roughly 12% being singletons. The sample was blood, either unsorted or a sorted T cell fraction (not recorded which). These receptors were taken from a male donor with ankylosing spondylitis or in good health (not recorded which).

The chain carries TRBV10-2 and TRBJ2-7, with D unresolved. CDR1 and CDR2 from the germline V gene are WSHSY and SAAADI. V was clipped by 1 base and J by 3 bases, with 7 bases between them. CDR3 length: 13 amino acids. The CDR3 DNA follows: TGCGCCAGCAGTGAGTTCAGGAACTACGAGCAGTACTTC. Its protein is CASSEFRNYEQYF.

The chain carries TRBV4-1 and TRBJ1-1; no clear D. Trimming cost V 2 bases and J 5 bases, with 15 bases left between them. Per the germline V gene, CDR1 is MGHRA and CDR2 is YSYEKL. The CDR3 is 15 residues long. The DNA for the CDR3 is TGCGCCAGCAGCCAATTTCGGTCTTCGGGGACTGAAGCTTTCTTT. It yields the protein CASSQFRSSGTEAFF.

This clonotype was found a few times. The chain couples TRBV19 to TRBJ2-7, with a weak D call TRBD2 (6 bases). Trimming stripped 7 bases from V and 0 bases from J, with 10 bases between. This CDR3 is 13 amino acids long. The V gene's germline CDR1 is LNHDA and CDR2 SQIVND (reference sequence). CDR3 sequence reads: CASTPGGSYEQYF. The CDR3 region has the DNA TGTGCCAGTACCCCCGGGGGCTCCTACGAGCAGTACTTC.

V usage is TRBV6-5 and J usage is TRBJ1-2, with D unclear. From germline, CDR1 is MNHEY and CDR2 SVGAGI. The CDR3 is 14 amino acids. V was clipped by 0 bases and J by 8 bases, with 13 bases between them. CDR3 in DNA: TGTGCCAGCAGTTACTCTTCCGGGCCTTACGGCTACACCTTC. This translates into CASSYSSGPYGYTF.

This clonotype was recorded at least ten times. The J gene is TRBJ2-7, the V gene TRBV29-1; no clear D gene. The CDR3 covers 12 residues. Germline CDR1 and CDR2: SQVTM and ANQGSEA. Trimming pared 4 bases from V and 4 bases from J, leaving 11 bases between. The CDR3 region has the DNA TGCAGCGTTGCCGAAGGATTTTACGAGCAGTACTTC. This codes for CSVAEGFYEQYF.

The chain is built from TRBV20-1 and TRBJ2-4, with a weak D call TRBD1 (5 bases). Germline CDR1 and CDR2: DFQATT and SNEGSKA (reference sequence). CDR3 length: 18 residues. V dropped 3 bases and J dropped 0 bases, with 21 bases sitting between them. As DNA, the CDR3 is TGCAGTGCTAGGGGTCAGGGCAGGTTCGAGGAAGCCAAAAACATTCAGTACTTC. It specifies CSARGQGRFEEAKNIQYF.

The sample holds a few counts of this clonotype. The gene calls are TRBV4-1 and TRBJ2-7; D is perhaps TRBD1 or TRBD2 (5 bases each). Germline-derived CDR1 and CDR2 are MGHRA and YSYEKL. This CDR3 spans 15 amino acids. The V end lost 0 bases, the J end lost 2 bases, and 11 bases lay between the germline ends. CDR3 in DNA: TGCGCCAGCAGCCAAGAGGGGACGGTAGCCTACGAGCAGTACTTC. It yields the protein CASSQEGTVAYEQYF.

This clonotype was observed a handful of times. This CDR3 is CASSSGGGQTDTQYF. DNA of the CDR3: TGTGCCAGCAGCTCCGGGGGGGGGCAGACAGATACGCAGTATTTT. The chain is built from TRBV7-8 and TRBJ2-3; 8 bases align to TRBD2. Germline CDR1 is SGHVS and CDR2 is FQNEAQ. This CDR3 spans 15 amino acids. V lost 4 bases and J lost 3; bases outside the gene matches: 6.

This clonotype showed up just a few times. The chain employs TRBV5-1 and TRBJ2-1; TRBD2 aligns across 8 bases. With 4 bases clipped from V and 7 bases from J, the junction kept 10 bases outside the gene matches. Looked up from germline, CDR1 is SGHRS and CDR2 is YFSETQ. CDR3 length: 15 residues. The CDR3 region is CASSIPGLGLNEQFF. The CDR3 bases are TGCGCCAGCAGCATACCGGGACTAGGATTAAATGAGCAGTTCTTC.

The chain couples TRBV4-1 to TRBJ2-1; TRBD2 might be the D (5 bases). The CDR3 runs to 15 residues. The germline V gene encodes CDR1 MGHRA and CDR2 YSYEKL. The V end lost 0 bases, the J end lost 2 bases, and 8 bases lay between the germline ends. CDR3 in amino acids: CASSQEPSTYNEQFF. CDR3 coding DNA: TGCGCCAGCAGCCAAGAGCCTAGCACCTACAATGAGCAGTTCTTC.

This clonotype was found a few times. The chain is built from TRBV10-3 and TRBJ1-2; D gene ambiguous. The V gene's germline CDR1 is ENHRY and CDR2 SYGVKD. Between the trimmed V and J ends, which lost 5 bases and 4 bases, there was a span of 17 bases. CDR3 size: 15 residues. Here the CDR3 DNA reads TGTGCCATCAGTCCCCTTGGAGGGCCCCTCTATGGCTACACCTTC. Protein product: CAISPLGGPLYGYTF.

This clonotype was seen only a few times. The chain uses TRBV20-1 and TRBJ2-1; D call uncertain. The V end lost 3 bases, the J end lost 3 bases, and 12 bases lay between the germline ends. The V gene's germline CDR1 is DFQATT and CDR2 SNEGSKA (reference sequence). The length of the CDR3 is 14 residues. The CDR3 loop is CSASGQAFYNEQFF. The CDR3 DNA reads as TGCAGTGCTAGCGGGCAGGCCTTCTACAATGAGCAGTTCTTC.

There are many counts of this clonotype. J is TRBJ2-5 and V is TRBV4-2, with no clear D. The V and J ends lost 0 bases and 6 bases respectively, with 5 bases between them. Germline lookup yields CDR1 LGHNA and CDR2 YNFKEQ. This CDR3 has 12 residues. CDR3 sequence (DNA): TGTGCCAGCAGCCAAGATGGGAAGACCCAGTACTTC. Translation gives CASSQDGKTQYF.

The chain has TRBV18 and TRBJ2-1; D perhaps matches TRBD2 (6 bases). Trimming took off 0 bases at V and 0 bases at J, with 9 bases between the two ends. Germline V gene lookup returns CDR1 KGHSH and CDR2 LQKENI. The CDR3 has 16 amino acids. CDR3 nucleotides: TGTGCCAGCTCACCACCCTTCGGGAGCTCCTACAATGAGCAGTTCTTC. It is translated as CASSPPFGSSYNEQFF.

CDR3 region: CASSKEAPEIEQFF. The CDR3 DNA sequence: TGTGCCAGCAGCAAAGAGGCTCCGGAGATTGAGCAGTTCTTC. This chain uses TRBV21-1 with TRBJ2-1. TRBV21-1 is classified as a pseudogene. The CDR3 sequence is 14 residues long.

A few counts support this clonotype. This chain joins TRBV5-1 and TRBJ2-1; 9 positions match TRBD1. The CDR3 is 15 residues long. V shed 3 bases and J 4 bases; nucleotides not matched to a gene: 5. Germline CDR1 reads SGHRS; CDR2 reads YFSETQ. The CDR3 sequence: CASSSGQGTYNEQFF. CDR3 sequence (DNA): TGCGCCAGCAGCTCCGGACAGGGGACTTACAATGAGCAGTTCTTC.

In this sample, this clonotype turned up many times. The chain carries TRBV7-9 and TRBJ1-1; D may be TRBD1 (5 bases). V gave up 7 bases and J gave up 3 bases, with 15 bases separating them. This CDR3 is built from 14 residues. Looked up from germline, CDR1 is SEHNR and CDR2 is FQNEAQ (reference sequence). For the CDR3, the DNA is TGTGCCAGCATCACAAGGGGTAGGGACACTGAAGCTTTCTTT. Amino acids: CASITRGRDTEAFF. Together with reference TRBV7-9 and TRBJ1-1, the CDR3 gives the full variable domain: DTGVSQNPRHKITKRGQNVTFRCDPISEHNRLYWYRQTLGQGPEFLTYFQNEAQLEKSRLLSDRFSAERPKGSFSTLEIQRTEQGDSAMYLCASITRGRDTEAFFGQGTRLTVV.

This clonotype was picked up a small number of times. Since the CDR3 does not end with the conserved phenylalanine or tryptophan, this likely comes from a read error. The DNA is omitted, as the CDR3 cannot be located on it reliably, and the CDR3 follows TCRdb's listing. The V gene is TRBV3-1, the J gene TRBJ2-3. The CDR3 contains 12 residues when both ends are counted. Germline lookup yields CDR1 LGHDT and CDR2 YNNKEL (reference sequence). The CDR3 reads CASSHFWVVQAC.

This clonotype was counted many times. V usage is TRBV12-3 or TRBV12-4 and J usage is TRBJ2-1; weak D call: TRBD2 (7 bases). The ends were cut back, 0 bases at V and 8 bases at J, with 11 bases in the middle. This CDR3 region has 14 residues. The CDR3 region has the DNA TGTGCCAGCAGTTTAGCGCCGGGGGGCGATGAGCAGTTCTTC. Translation gives CASSLAPGGDEQFF.

At least ten counts were recorded for this clonotype. The rearrangement links TRBV4-2 to TRBJ2-7; the D gene is possibly TRBD1 (5 bases). The CDR3 extends over 13 amino acids. V was trimmed by 5 bases and J by 3 bases, leaving 11 bases between them. Germline CDR1 is LGHNA and CDR2 is YNFKEQ. Written as DNA, the CDR3 is TGTGCCAGCAGCGCAGGGATTAGCTACGAGCAGTACTTC. Residues: CASSAGISYEQYF.

The chain links TRBV24-1 to TRBJ1-1, with TRBD1 identical over 7 bases. V shed 3 bases and J 10 bases; nucleotides not matched to a gene: 4. The CDR3 is made up of 12 amino acids. CDR1 and CDR2 from the germline V gene are KGHDR and SFDVKD. The CDR3 loop is CATSDVTGRAFF. The CDR3 DNA is TGTGCCACCAGTGATGTGACAGGGAGAGCTTTCTTT.

Many counts were recorded for this clonotype. The chain has TRBV9 and TRBJ2-5; the D gene is possibly TRBD1 (5 bases). The CDR3 has 16 residues. Trimming stripped 4 bases from V and 5 bases from J, with 21 bases between. The germline V gene has CDR1 SGDLS and CDR2 YYNGEE. The CDR3 DNA sequence: TGTGCCAGCAGCTCCCCCCCAGGAGACAGCCGTGAGACCCAGTACTTC. Its translation is CASSSPPGDSRETQYF.

The table lists this clonotype with a few counts. J is TRBJ2-5 and V is TRBV2, with D unclear. Germline assignment: CDR1 SNHLY and CDR2 FYNNEI. The CDR3 spans 16 residues. Deletions cut 4 bases from V and 1 base from J, with 16 bases between. CDR3 DNA: TGTGCCAGCAGTGGAGTGGGGTTGGGTATCCAAGAGACCCAGTACTTC. Translated: CASSGVGLGIQETQYF.

At least ten counts were recorded for this clonotype. CDR3 sequence: CASSQDYGRGQGETQYF. The CDR3 DNA follows: TGTGCCAGCAGCCAAGATTATGGGAGGGGACAAGGCGAGACCCAGTACTTC. This chain links TRBV3-1 with TRBJ2-5; D possibly corresponds to TRBD2 (7 bases). The CDR3 runs 17 residues. Germline CDR1 is LGHDT and CDR2 is YNNKEL (reference sequence). The ends were cut back, 0 bases at V and 5 bases at J, with 19 bases in the middle.

The sample holds a few counts of this clonotype. The chain couples TRBV29-1 to TRBJ2-7; 10 bases are a match to TRBD1. CDR1 and CDR2 (germline): SQVTM, ANQGSEA. J lost 3 bases, V lost 2 bases, and 7 bases had no gene match. CDR3 length equals 15 residues. The CDR3 protein is CSVESRGTGDYEQYF. CDR3 DNA: TGCAGCGTTGAATCCCGGGGGACAGGGGACTACGAGCAGTACTTC.

Ten or more counts support this clonotype. The CDR3 region is CASSPSVPYNEQFF. DNA of the CDR3: TGTGCCAGCAGTCCTAGCGTCCCCTACAATGAGCAGTTCTTC. This chain joins TRBV12-3 or TRBV12-4 and TRBJ2-1; D is perhaps TRBD2 (6 bases). The V end lost 5 bases, the J end lost 2 bases, and 10 bases lay between the germline ends. This CDR3 spans 14 amino acids.

This clonotype was counted only a few times. The rearrangement links TRBV30 to TRBJ2-3, with D possibly matching TRBD1 (5 bases). The CDR3 is 14 residues long. Trimming removed 4 bases at V and 0 bases at J, with 11 bases between. Germline V gene lookup returns CDR1 GTSNPN and CDR2 SVGIG (reference sequence). In DNA, the CDR3 is TGTGCCTGGAAAGGGGCAGTGAGCACAGATACGCAGTATTTT. Translated: CAWKGAVSTDTQYF.

This clonotype was seen only a few times. The V gene is TRBV4-2, the J gene TRBJ2-3, with 8 bases fitting TRBD2. Germline V gives CDR1 LGHNA, CDR2 YNFKEQ. The CDR3 length is 19 residues. J gave up 2 bases and V 3 bases, and 16 bases lay outside the gene matches. In DNA, the CDR3 is TGTGCCAGCAGCCATCCCCCCCCTATAGCGGGGAAACTCACAGATACGCAGTATTTT. This encodes CASSHPPPIAGKLTDTQYF.

The rearrangement links TRBV4-1 to TRBJ2-1; D call uncertain. Looked up from germline, CDR1 is MGHRA and CDR2 is YSYEKL. V dropped 0 bases and J dropped 7 bases, with 7 bases sitting between them. The CDR3 consists of 13 residues. Here the CDR3 DNA reads TGCGCCAGCAGCCAAGATGGGTCTAATGAGCAGTTCTTC. It translates to CASSQDGSNEQFF.

This clonotype appeared a few times. The chain is built from TRBV29-1 and TRBJ1-2; TRBD1 is a possible D gene (5 bases). The length of the CDR3 is 12 residues. Trimming cost V 3 bases and J 4 bases, with 9 bases left between them. Germline V gene sequence: CDR1 SQVTM, CDR2 ANQGSEA. CDR3 nucleotide sequence: TGCAGCGTTGAGAGACAGCTCTATGGCTACACCTTC. Translating gives CSVERQLYGYTF.